This is a list of T cell receptor beta chains from one sample in a study of CD8+ T cells in alopecia areata. Produced via immunoSEQ multiplex PCR; TCRdb's table is partial and in-frame only. The table shows tens of thousands of clones, with roughly 60% occurring only once. Sequencing used CD4+ Tregs sorted from blood. These receptors were taken from a human donor with alopecia areata. Both conserved end residues are part of each CDR3. The D gene is left open where the match is weak. Where a row states a size, it is once, few, many or the class of an expanded clone; other rows omit it.

D gene	J gene	clone size	V gene	CDR3 DNA	CDR3 protein
.	TRBJ2-1	.	TRBV6-6	TGTGCCAGCAGTTACGTAACAGCCTACAATGAGCAGTTCTTC	CASSYVTAYNEQFF
TRBD1	TRBJ1-2	.	TRBV7-2	TGTGCCAGCAGCACCCGGGACAGGAGGCAAGGCTACACCTTC	CASSTRDRRQGYTF
.	TRBJ2-5	.	TRBV7-9	TGTGCCAGCAGGAGTCGGGCTCGCGAGACCCAGTACTTC	CASRSRARETQYF
.	TRBJ2-5	few	TRBV28	TGTGCCAGCCTGGACTCAGGCTCAGGGACCCAGTACTTC	CASLDSGSGTQYF
TRBD1	TRBJ1-1	.	TRBV28	TGTGCCAGCAGGCCGACAGGGGGCAGGGGGAACACTGAAGCTTTCTTT	CASRPTGGRGNTEAFF
TRBD1	TRBJ1-5	.	TRBV7-8	TGTGCCAGCAGCTCCCGACAGGGTCGGCAGCCCCAGCATTTT	CASSSRQGRQPQHF
.	TRBJ1-1	.	TRBV6-6	TGTGCCAGCAGTTACTCGACAAGAATTGAAGCTTTCTTT	CASSYSTRIEAFF
.	TRBJ2-1	.	TRBV7-7	TGTGCCAGCAGCTTGTCCTTTAACAATGAGCAGTTCTTC	CASSLSFNNEQFF
.	TRBJ1-5	.	TRBV19	TGTGCCAGTAGTACCGGACAGCATAGCAATCAGCCCCAGCATTTT	CASSTGQHSNQPQHF
.	TRBJ2-7	.	TRBV30	TGTGCCTGGAGTCGAACCCGACTTCCACTTGCCTACGAGCAGTACTTC	CAWSRTRLPLAYEQYF
.	TRBJ2-3	.	TRBV10-3	TGTGCCATCAGGATTGCGACAGAAGGCACAGATACGCAGTATTTT	CAIRIATEGTDTQYF
.	TRBJ2-3	.	TRBV28	TGTGCCAGCAGCGGACGGAGTTTCACAGATACGCAGTATTTT	CASSGRSFTDTQYF
TRBD1	TRBJ2-1	.	TRBV29-1	TGCAGCGTTGGACAGGGGTACAATGAGCAGTTCTTC	CSVGQGYNEQFF
.	TRBJ1-2	few	TRBV29-1	TGCAGCGTTGTCTGGGGGGACGGCTACACCTTC	CSVVWGDGYTF
.	TRBJ2-3	.	TRBV27	TGTGCCAGCAGTTTCGCGTCTAGCGTTATAGATACGCAGTATTTT	CASSFASSVIDTQYF
.	TRBJ2-7	.	TRBV29-1	TGCAGCGTTGGAGGGGTGGGCAGTTTCGAGCAGTACTTC	CSVGGVGSFEQYF
.	TRBJ2-1	.	TRBV5-1	TGCGCCAGCAGCCTGGACAGCAACTCCTACAATGAGCAGTTCTTC	CASSLDSNSYNEQFF
.	TRBJ1-5	.	TRBV28	TGTGCCAGCAGTTTCTTTGACCTAGGTCAGCCCCAGCATTTT	CASSFFDLGQPQHF
.	TRBJ1-5	.	TRBV30	TGTGCCTGGAGTGTATCGGCGGCCCCGGGGTTGCAGCCCCAGCATTTT	CAWSVSAAPGLQPQHF
.	TRBJ2-3	.	TRBV6-6	TGTGCCAGCAGGAGGATTAGCGTGGATACGCAGTATTTT	CASRRISVDTQYF
TRBD2	TRBJ2-7	.	TRBV18	TGTGCCAGCTCACCCCCGGGAGGGAGCGGGGGGCGAGAGCAGTACTTC	CASSPPGGSGGREQYF
TRBD2	TRBJ2-3	.	TRBV6-1	TGTGCCAGCGTGAGCGGGGGCTCCACAGATACGCAGTATTTT	CASVSGGSTDTQYF
.	TRBJ1-2	.	TRBV29-1	TGCACCACACAGGTAGTCTATGGCTACACCTTC	CTTQVVYGYTF
.	TRBJ2-3	once	TRBV18	TGTGCCAGCTCACCTCAGGGCGGGAGCACAGATACGCAGTATTTT	CASSPQGGSTDTQYF
.	TRBJ2-2	.	TRBV2	TGTGCCAGCGGGGGACCGAACACCGGGGAGCTGTTTTTT	CASGGPNTGELFF
.	TRBJ2-5	.	TRBV7-2	TGTGCCAGCAGCTTAGTAGAGTACCCAGGGACCCAGTACTTC	CASSLVEYPGTQYF
.	TRBJ2-1	.	TRBV6-5	TGTGCCAGCAGCGCCCAGGCCTCTGGAGGAAATGAGCAGTTCTTC	CASSAQASGGNEQFF
.	TRBJ1-5	.	TRBV6-5	TGTGCCAGCAGTTACACATTTGGCAATCAGCCCCAGCATTTT	CASSYTFGNQPQHF